This T cell receptor beta chain was profiled in a study of T cells in Graves' hyperthyroidism and ophthalmopathy. Study-wide context: Peripheral blood sampling occurred at initial diagnosis, before any treatment.

RNA transcripts yielded amplified TCR beta CDR3 regions. The primer set for the first-round RT-PCR of the TCR CDR3 was HTBI. In TCRdb, the multiplex PCR reads were re-called with MiXCR into one record per CDR3 protein. Seen here are around 690,000 distinct CDR3 sequences, 17% observed once, and the top ten hold less than 20%. The CDR3 runs to 16 residues. In germline, CDR1 is DFQATT, CDR2 SNEGSKA (reference sequence). V shed 0 bases and J 2 bases; nucleotides not matched to a gene: 8. This clonotype appeared many times. The authors took PBMCs from over 8.5 ml fresh peripheral blood. The sequencing sample was made of blood. The genes are TRBV20-1 and TRBJ2-5; 8 bases are a match to TRBD2. This TCR derives from a man between 50 and 59 years old with Graves' hyperthyroidism. CDR3 sequence (DNA): TGCAGTGCTAGAGATGAGGCGGGAGGAGGGCAAGAGACCCAGTACTTC. Its translation: CSARDEAGGGQETQYF.